The 25 T cell receptor beta chains below come from one sample, sequenced in a study of post-analysis software for immune sequencing data. Unique molecular identifiers tagged the TCR beta cDNA libraries. TCRdb recomputed calls from the PCR reads with MiXCR, one row per CDR3 protein. The repertoire holds fewer than 600,000 distinct CDR3 sequences, 45% seen once, with 9.5% to 13% in the top ten. General study findings and limits: Controls had lower frequencies than patients of 4 or 5 TRBV segments, which included TRBV5-6, TRBV5-1 and TRBV20-1.

No cognate antigen is known for these TCRs. Source material: blood. These receptors all come from a girl aged 10-17 years with multiple sclerosis.

This clonotype was counted only a few times. The chain's CDR3 is CSAGRTGEGNQPQHF. CDR3 sequence (DNA): TGCAGTGCTGGACGGACAGGGGAAGGCAATCAGCCCCAGCATTTT. This rearrangement joins TRBV20-1 to TRBJ1-5; 9 bases fit TRBD1. With V trimmed by 5 bases and J by 2 bases, 7 bases remained unmatched. The CDR3 is 15 amino acids. Germline V gene lookup returns CDR1 DFQATT and CDR2 SNEGSKA (reference sequence).

This clonotype was detected once. The V gene is TRBV5-5, the J gene TRBJ2-1; 11 positions agree with TRBD1. This CDR3 spans 16 amino acids. Germline assignment: CDR1 SGHKS and CDR2 YYEKEE (reference sequence). V lost 5 bases, J lost 2 bases, and 6 bases stayed unmatched. The CDR3 DNA reads as TGTGCCAGCAGTCCCCGGGACAGGGGGACCTACAATGAGCAGTTCTTC. It codes for CASSPRDRGTYNEQFF.

This clonotype was picked up many times. The genes are TRBV3-1 and TRBJ1-2; D remains ambiguous. The CDR3 length is 13 residues. The V and J ends lost 1 base and 1 base respectively, with 4 bases between them. Germline CDR1 and CDR2: LGHDT and YNNKEL (reference sequence). The CDR3 nucleotides are TGTGCCAGCAGCCAAGGAGGTAACTATGGCTACACCTTC. Translated: CASSQGGNYGYTF.

This clonotype has more than one count but fewer than ten. This chain uses TRBV6-1 with TRBJ2-5; perhaps TRBD2 as D (6 bases). Germline V gene lookup returns CDR1 MNHNS and CDR2 SASEGT. The V gene lost 0 bases and the J gene lost 5 bases, with 16 bases spanning the gap. This CDR3 region has 16 residues. CDR3: CASSEAGREAEETQYF. The CDR3 DNA reads as TGTGCCAGCAGTGAAGCAGGCAGGGAGGCGGAGGAGACCCAGTACTTC.

The DNA of the CDR3 is TGCAGCGTTGAAGCCCCGGACCGTGGAAACACCATATATTTT. As protein: CSVEAPDRGNTIYF. The gene calls are TRBV29-1 and TRBJ1-3; no reliable D call. Trimming cost V 1 base and J 3 bases, with 10 bases left between them. Looked up from germline, CDR1 is SQVTM and CDR2 is ANQGSEA. This CDR3 region has 14 residues.

This clonotype has more than one count but fewer than ten. This chain uses TRBV9 with TRBJ2-1, with a weak D call TRBD2 (6 bases). V was shortened by 3 bases and J by 5 bases, with 21 bases between the two germline ends. Germline V gene data show CDR1 as SGDLS and CDR2 as YYNGEE. The CDR3 consists of 17 residues. The CDR3 loop reads CASSARGLGVRNNEQFF. The CDR3 nucleotides read TGTGCCAGCAGCGCCCGGGGGTTAGGAGTTAGGAACAATGAGCAGTTCTTC.

V usage is TRBV28 and J usage is TRBJ2-7, with D maybe TRBD2 (6 bases). The CDR3 runs 16 residues. CDR1 and CDR2 from the germline V gene are MDHEN and SYDVKM. Trimming cost V 7 bases and J 3 bases, with 22 bases left between them. The DNA of the CDR3 is TGTGCCAGCACCGAAAGTGGGGGGTTTGGTTACTACGAGCAGTACTTC. Protein: CASTESGGFGYYEQYF. Drawing the rest from reference TRBV28 and TRBJ2-7, the complete variable domain is DVKVTQSSRYLVKRTGEKVFLECVQDMDHENMFWYRQDPGLGLRLIYFSYDVKMKEKGDIPEGYSVSREKKERFSLILESASTNQTSMYLCASTESGGFGYYEQYFGPGTRLTVT.

The chain uses TRBV28 and TRBJ2-4; TRBD2 agrees at 7 bases. The last part of the DNA fits TRBJ2-5 better; the J call may be wrong. Germline assignment: CDR1 MDHEN and CDR2 SYDVKM. The CDR3 is 17 amino acids. The CDR3 bases are TGTGCCAGCAGTTCGTTCGTGGCGGGAGTGGGTCAAGAGACCCAGTACTTC. This encodes CASSSFVAGVGQETQYF.

The chain's CDR3 is CASSLWNQPQHF. The CDR3, as DNA: TGTGCCAGCAGTTTATGGAATCAGCCCCAGCATTTT. This chain connects TRBV12-3 or TRBV12-4 to TRBJ1-5, with unresolved D. V lost 2 bases to trimming and J lost 4 bases, with 3 bases between them. The CDR3 runs 12 residues.

The gene calls are TRBV29-1 and TRBJ1-1; D is ambiguous. This CDR3 has 11 residues. CDR1 is SQVTM and CDR2 is ANQGSEA in the germline V gene. V was cut by 4 bases and J by 0 bases, with 3 bases left in between. CDR3 bases: TGCAGCGTTGGGATGAACACTGAAGCTTTCTTT. Its protein product is CSVGMNTEAFF.

This clonotype was counted a few times. The chain recombines TRBV5-6 with TRBJ2-7; 10 bases map to TRBD2. Germline V gene sequence: CDR1 SGHDT, CDR2 YYEEEE. V shed 4 bases and J 5 bases; nucleotides not matched to a gene: 6. The CDR3 extends over 14 amino acids. The CDR3 loop reads CASSRPSGSNEQYF. The CDR3 DNA follows: TGTGCCAGCAGCAGGCCTAGCGGGAGTAACGAGCAGTACTTC.

This clonotype was detected a few times. The chain recombines TRBV28 with TRBJ2-1; 9 positions match TRBD2. Germline lookup yields CDR1 MDHEN and CDR2 SYDVKM. The length of the CDR3 is 15 residues. After removal of 5 bases from V and 7 bases from J, the junction contained 9 bases not matched to a gene. The CDR3 loop reads CASSRVSGSINEQFF. The CDR3 DNA follows: TGTGCCAGCAGTAGGGTTAGCGGGAGTATTAATGAGCAGTTCTTC.

This clonotype has only a few counts. The V call is TRBV5-5, the J call TRBJ2-6; no clear D. Trimming took off 1 base at V and 2 bases at J, with 4 bases between the two ends. Per the germline V gene, CDR1 is SGHKS and CDR2 is YYEKEE (reference sequence). This CDR3 spans 14 amino acids. CDR3 sequence reads: CASSLRPGANVLTF. The CDR3 DNA reads TGTGCCAGCAGCTTGCGCCCTGGGGCCAACGTCCTGACTTTC.

This clonotype was counted between two and nine times. The chain carries TRBV4-1 and TRBJ2-3, with D maybe TRBD2 (6 bases). CDR3 length: 10 residues. Germline V gene data show CDR1 as MGHRA and CDR2 as YSYEKL. V dropped 10 bases and J dropped 6 bases, with 8 bases sitting between them. Written as DNA, the CDR3 is TGCGCCACTGCGGGGGATACGCAGTATTTT. This gives the protein CATAGDTQYF.

A few counts support this clonotype. The rearrangement links TRBV6-2 or TRBV6-3 to TRBJ2-7; D not certain. Germline CDR1 MNHEY, CDR2 SVGEGT. Trimming left V 7 bases short and J 0 bases short, with 4 bases between. The CDR3 is 11 amino acids. The CDR3 reads CASTHSYEQYF. CDR3 nucleotide sequence: TGTGCCAGCACACACTCCTACGAGCAGTACTTC.

The chain recombines TRBV5-1 with TRBJ2-5, with D possibly being TRBD1 (6 bases). The CDR3 is 16 residues long. Germline lookup yields CDR1 SGHRS and CDR2 YFSETQ. V shed 2 bases and J shed 5 bases, with 19 bases lying between them. This CDR3 is CASSLGNRVGSETQYF. CDR3 DNA sequence: TGCGCCAGCAGCTTAGGTAACAGGGTTGGGTCGGAGACCCAGTACTTC. Using reference TRBV5-1 and TRBJ2-5 for the parts outside the CDR3, the full variable domain is KAGVTQTPRYLIKTRGQQVTLSCSPISGHRSVSWYQQTPGQGLQFLFEYFSETQRNKGNFPGRFSGRQFSNSRSEMNVSTLELGDSALYLCASSLGNRVGSETQYFGPGTRLLVL.

This clonotype was seen a few times. CDR3 sequence: CAISVRGQSYEQYF. As DNA, the CDR3 is TGTGCCATCAGTGTAAGGGGACAATCCTACGAGCAGTACTTC. V and J are TRBV10-3 and TRBJ2-7; possibly TRBD1 for D (6 bases). The V gene's germline CDR1 is ENHRY and CDR2 SYGVKD. The CDR3 length is 14 residues. Trimming removed 4 bases at V and 1 base at J, with 11 bases between.

The chain links TRBV15 to TRBJ2-1, with D maybe TRBD1 (5 bases). The CDR3 sequence is 12 residues long. The germline V gene encodes CDR1 LNHNV and CDR2 YYDKDF (reference sequence). The V gene lost 0 bases and the J gene lost 8 bases, with 5 bases spanning the gap. The CDR3 loop is CATSREGDEQFF. CDR3 DNA: TGTGCCACCAGCAGAGAAGGGGATGAGCAGTTCTTC.

V and J are TRBV6-2 or TRBV6-3 and TRBJ1-1; a possible D gene is TRBD1 (6 bases). Per germline, CDR1 MNHEY and CDR2 SVGEGT. The V and J ends lost 7 bases and 1 base respectively, with 13 bases between them. This CDR3 region has 14 residues. The CDR3 DNA sequence: TGTGCCAGCACTTTACAGGGAGCGAACACTGAAGCTTTCTTT. Encoded protein: CASTLQGANTEAFF.

The rearrangement uses TRBV24-1 and TRBJ1-1, with a possible D match to TRBD1 (5 bases). The CDR3 extends over 16 amino acids. V was trimmed by 2 bases and J by 2 bases, leaving 14 bases between them. Germline CDR1 reads KGHDR; CDR2 reads SFDVKD. The CDR3 DNA sequence: TGTGCCACCAGTGATTCTCCCGGGGGAGCTAACACTGAAGCTTTCTTT. This gives the protein CATSDSPGGANTEAFF.

The V call is TRBV5-6, the J call TRBJ2-1; a weak D match, TRBD2 (5 bases). Germline values: CDR1 SGHDT, CDR2 YYEEEE. Trimming removed 0 bases at V and 2 bases at J, with 9 bases between. CDR3 length equals 15 residues. The CDR3 here is CASSLVGVPYNEQFF. The CDR3 DNA is TGTGCCAGCAGCTTGGTCGGGGTCCCCTACAATGAGCAGTTCTTC.

A few counts support this clonotype. V and J are TRBV6-5 and TRBJ2-7; TRBD1 is a possible D gene (5 bases). Trimming took off 6 bases at V and 8 bases at J, with 17 bases between the two ends. Germline-derived CDR1 and CDR2 are MNHEY and SVGAGI. The CDR3 length is 13 residues. The CDR3, as DNA: TGTGCCAGCAGCCCTAAAGGACCGGACAAGCAGTACTTC. Its protein product is CASSPKGPDKQYF.

Concerning this clonotype: Because it lacks the conserved phenylalanine or tryptophan at the end, this CDR3 is likely a read error. The chain carries TRBV9 and TRBJ1-4; maybe TRBD1 (6 bases). The germline V gene encodes CDR1 SGDLS and CDR2 YYNGEE. This CDR3 region has 21 residues. V shed 3 bases and J shed 0 bases, with 27 bases lying between them. CDR3 sequence reads: CASSARSSSTGKSATNEKLFL. In nucleotides, the CDR3 is TGTGCCAGCAGCGCTCGATCATCAAGTACAGGGAAATCCGCAACTAATGAAAAACTGTTTTTG.

This clonotype has a handful of counts. This rearrangement joins TRBV7-9 to TRBJ2-1; TRBD1 matches 7 bases. The germline V gene encodes CDR1 SEHNR and CDR2 FQNEAQ (reference sequence). Unmatched junction bases numbered 8, after V lost 4 bases and J lost 5 bases. The CDR3 is made up of 15 amino acids. Written as DNA, the CDR3 is TGTGCCAGCAGCTCGGGGACAGCCCAGAACAATGAGCAGTTCTTC. Amino acid sequence: CASSSGTAQNNEQFF.

The chain links TRBV9 to TRBJ2-4; 8 bases fit TRBD2. The DNA end lines up better with TRBJ2-7; the J call may be wrong. The germline V gene encodes CDR1 SGDLS and CDR2 YYNGEE. This CDR3 contains 16 residues. CDR3 residues: CASSVEASGYSYEQYF. CDR3 in DNA: TGTGCCAGCAGCGTAGAGGCTAGCGGGTACTCCTACGAGCAGTACTTC.